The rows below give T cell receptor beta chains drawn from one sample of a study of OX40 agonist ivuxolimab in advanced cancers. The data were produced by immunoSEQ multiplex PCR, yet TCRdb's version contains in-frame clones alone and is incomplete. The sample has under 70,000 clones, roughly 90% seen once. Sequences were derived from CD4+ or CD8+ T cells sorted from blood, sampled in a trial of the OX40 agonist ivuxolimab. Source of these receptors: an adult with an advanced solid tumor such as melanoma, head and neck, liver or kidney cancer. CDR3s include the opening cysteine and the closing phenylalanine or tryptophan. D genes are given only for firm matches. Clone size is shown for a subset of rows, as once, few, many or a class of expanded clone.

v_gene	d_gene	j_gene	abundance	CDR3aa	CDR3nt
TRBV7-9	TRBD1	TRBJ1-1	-	CASSMGQLEAFF	TGTGCCAGCAGCATGGGACAGCTTGAAGCTTTCTTT
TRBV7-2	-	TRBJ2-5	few	CASSLVRGGGGETQYF	TGTGCCAGCAGCTTAGTTCGAGGAGGGGGGGGAGAGACCCAGTACTTC
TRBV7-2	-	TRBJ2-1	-	CASSSRGVGNEQFF	TGTGCCAGCAGCTCCAGGGGGGTAGGCAATGAGCAGTTCTTC
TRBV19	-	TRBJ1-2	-	CASIRGGYGYTF	TGTGCCAGTATTAGGGGTGGATATGGCTACACCTTC
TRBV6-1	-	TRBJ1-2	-	CASNSLQGVDGYTF	TGTGCCAGCAATTCCCTACAGGGCGTGGACGGCTACACCTTC
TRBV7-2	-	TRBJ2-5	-	CASSLAADRETQYF	TGTGCCAGCAGCTTAGCAGCAGATAGAGAGACCCAGTACTTC
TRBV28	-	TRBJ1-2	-	CASSSGGYYGYTF	TGTGCCAGCAGTTCCGGGGGGTACTATGGCTACACCTTC
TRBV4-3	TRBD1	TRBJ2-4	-	CASSQDRQGLNIQYF	TGCGCCAGCAGCCAAGATCGACAGGGTCTAAACATTCAGTACTTC
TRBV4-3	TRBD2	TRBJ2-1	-	CASSRRGSGGTSNEQFF	TGCGCCAGCAGCCGCAGGGGAAGCGGGGGGACTTCCAATGAGCAGTTCTTC
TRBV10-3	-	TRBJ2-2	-	CAISGGGRSSNTGELFF	TGTGCCATCAGTGGGGGAGGTCGGTCTTCGAACACCGGGGAGCTGTTTTTT
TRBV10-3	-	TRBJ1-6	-	CAISERRYDSPLHF	TGTGCCATCAGTGAGAGGAGGTATGATTCACCCCTCCACTTT
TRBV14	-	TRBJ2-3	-	CASSQEAAAPYTQYF	TGTGCCAGCAGCCAAGAGGCGGCAGCCCCATATACGCAGTATTTT
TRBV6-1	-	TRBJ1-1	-	CASSEGRKQTAFF	TGTGCCAGCAGTGAAGGACGGAAGCAAACAGCTTTCTTT
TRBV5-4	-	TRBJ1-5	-	CASSISPGPNQPQHF	TGTGCCAGCAGCATCTCCCCCGGACCCAATCAGCCCCAGCATTTT
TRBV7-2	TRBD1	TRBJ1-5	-	CASSLGDTVGTGGARPQHF	TGTGCCAGCAGCTTAGGGGATACCGTGGGGACAGGGGGCGCCCGGCCCCAGCATTTT
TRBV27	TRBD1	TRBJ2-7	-	CASSPPGTGSHEQYF	TGTGCCAGCAGTCCGCCCGGGACAGGGTCCCACGAGCAGTACTTC
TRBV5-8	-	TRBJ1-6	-	CASSLGGRNSPLHF	TGTGCCAGCAGCTTGGGTGGACGGAATTCACCCCTCCACTTT
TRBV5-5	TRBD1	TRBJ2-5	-	CASSFTGGQETQYF	TGTGCCAGCAGCTTTACAGGGGGGCAAGAGACCCAGTACTTC
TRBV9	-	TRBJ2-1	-	CASSEDTPSSYNEQFF	TGTGCCAGCAGCGAGGACACTCCAAGCTCCTACAATGAGCAGTTCTTC
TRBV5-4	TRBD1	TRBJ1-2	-	CASSLSPWDSGKGYTF	TGTGCCAGCAGCTTGTCCCCCTGGGACAGTGGAAAAGGCTACACCTTC
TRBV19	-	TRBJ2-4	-	CASGTPRGRANIQYF	TGTGCCAGTGGCACTCCGAGGGGACGAGCAAACATTCAGTACTTC
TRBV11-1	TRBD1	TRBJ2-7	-	CASSLDRGPFEYF	TGTGCCAGCAGCTTGGACAGGGGACCGTTCGAGTACTTC
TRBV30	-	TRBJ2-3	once	CAWRPTSHTQYF	TGTGCCTGGAGGCCCACGTCCCATACGCAGTATTTT
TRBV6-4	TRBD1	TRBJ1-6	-	CASSDSGQKNSPLHF	TGTGCCAGCAGTGACTCGGGACAGAAGAATTCACCCCTCCACTTT
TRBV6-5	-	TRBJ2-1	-	CASSRDNEQFF	TGTGCCAGCAGCCGGGACAATGAGCAGTTCTTC
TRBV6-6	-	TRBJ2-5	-	CASSNRPGETQYF	TGTGCCAGCAGCAACCGGCCGGGCGAGACCCAGTACTTC
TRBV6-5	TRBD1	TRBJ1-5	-	CASQGVEPQHF	TGTGCCAGCCAGGGGGTGGAGCCCCAGCATTTT
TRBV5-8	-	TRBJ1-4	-	CASSWRGTYEKLFF	TGTGCCAGCAGCTGGAGAGGGACGTACGAAAAACTGTTTTTT
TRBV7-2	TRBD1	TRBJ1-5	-	CASSLGQGINQPQHF	TGTGCCAGCAGCTTGGGACAGGGGATAAATCAGCCCCAGCATTTT
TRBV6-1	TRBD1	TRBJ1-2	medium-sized	CASSENAGGIYGYTF	TGTGCCAGCAGTGAAAACGCAGGGGGGATCTATGGCTACACCTTC
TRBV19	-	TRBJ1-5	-	CASSIGGRNQPQHF	TGTGCCAGTAGTATAGGAGGACGAAATCAGCCCCAGCATTTT
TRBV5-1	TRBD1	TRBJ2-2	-	CASSGSGTGAAGELFF	TGCGCCAGCAGCGGATCCGGGACAGGGGCCGCCGGGGAGCTGTTTTTT
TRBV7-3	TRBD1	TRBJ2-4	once	CASSSGQGVSDIQYF	TGTGCCAGCAGCTCGGGACAGGGGGTTTCCGACATTCAGTACTTC
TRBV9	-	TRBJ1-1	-	CASSSKGRKNTEAFF	TGTGCCAGCAGTTCGAAAGGGCGGAAGAACACTGAAGCTTTCTTT
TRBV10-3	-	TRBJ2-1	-	CAISVGSSSSYNEQFF	TGTGCCATCAGTGTTGGCTCCTCGAGCTCCTACAATGAGCAGTTCTTC
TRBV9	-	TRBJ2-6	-	CASSAALGGANVLTF	TGTGCCAGCAGCGCGGCCCTGGGAGGGGCCAACGTCCTGACTTTC
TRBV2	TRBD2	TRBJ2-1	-	CASSGTSGVGEQFF	TGTGCCAGCAGTGGGACTAGCGGGGTCGGTGAGCAGTTCTTC
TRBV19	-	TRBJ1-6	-	CASRGGQEGSPLHF	TGTGCCAGTAGGGGCGGGCAGGAAGGATCACCCCTCCACTTT
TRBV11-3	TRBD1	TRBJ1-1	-	CASSTHRQGEKVEAFF	TGTGCCAGCAGCACACATAGACAGGGGGAGAAGGTTGAAGCTTTCTTT
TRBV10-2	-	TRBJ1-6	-	CASSQESSYNSPLHF	TGCGCCAGCAGCCAGGAGAGCTCCTATAATTCACCCCTCCACTTT
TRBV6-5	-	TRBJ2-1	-	CASSYYGGAQDNEQFF	TGTGCCAGCAGTTACTACGGGGGTGCGCAAGACAATGAGCAGTTCTTC
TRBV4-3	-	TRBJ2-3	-	CASSQDLALSLGTDTQYF	TGCGCCAGCAGCCAAGATCTAGCACTTTCCTTAGGCACAGATACGCAGTATTTT
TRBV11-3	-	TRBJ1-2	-	CASSLDVNSYTF	TGTGCCAGCAGCTTAGATGTGAATTCCTACACCTTC
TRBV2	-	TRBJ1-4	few	CASSSSGERLFF	TGTGCCAGCAGTTCGTCAGGGGAAAGACTGTTTTTT
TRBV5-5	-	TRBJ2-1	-	CASSLVGQNNEQFF	TGTGCCAGCAGCTTGGTCGGACAGAACAATGAGCAGTTCTTC